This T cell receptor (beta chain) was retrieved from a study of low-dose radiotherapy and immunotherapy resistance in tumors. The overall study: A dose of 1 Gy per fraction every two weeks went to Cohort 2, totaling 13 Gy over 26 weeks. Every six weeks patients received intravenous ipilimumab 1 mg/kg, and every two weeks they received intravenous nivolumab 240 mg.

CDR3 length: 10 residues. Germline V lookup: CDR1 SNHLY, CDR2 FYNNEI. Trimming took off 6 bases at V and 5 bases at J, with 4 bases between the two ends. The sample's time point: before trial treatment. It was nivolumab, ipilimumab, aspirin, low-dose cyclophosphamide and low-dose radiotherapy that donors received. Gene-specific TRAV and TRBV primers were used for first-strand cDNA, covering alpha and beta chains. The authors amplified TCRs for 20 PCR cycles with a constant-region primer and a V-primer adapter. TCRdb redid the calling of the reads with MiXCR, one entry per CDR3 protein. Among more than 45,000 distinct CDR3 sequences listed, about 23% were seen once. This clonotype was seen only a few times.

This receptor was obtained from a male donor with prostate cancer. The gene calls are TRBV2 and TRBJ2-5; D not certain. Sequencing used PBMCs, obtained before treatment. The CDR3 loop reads CASRTETQYF. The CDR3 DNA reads TGTGCCAGCAGAACTGAGACCCAGTACTTC.